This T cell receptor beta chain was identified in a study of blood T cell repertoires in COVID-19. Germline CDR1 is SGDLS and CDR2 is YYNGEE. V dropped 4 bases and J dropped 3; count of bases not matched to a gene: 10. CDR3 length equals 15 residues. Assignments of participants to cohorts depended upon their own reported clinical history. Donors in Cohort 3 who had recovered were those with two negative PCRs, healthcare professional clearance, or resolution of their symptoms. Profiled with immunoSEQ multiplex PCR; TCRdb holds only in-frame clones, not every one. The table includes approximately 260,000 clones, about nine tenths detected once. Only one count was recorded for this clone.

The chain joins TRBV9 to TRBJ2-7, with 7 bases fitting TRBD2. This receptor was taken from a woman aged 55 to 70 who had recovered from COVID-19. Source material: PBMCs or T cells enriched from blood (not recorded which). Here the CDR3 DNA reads TGTGCCAGCAGCCCCGGAACTAGCGACTTCTACGAGCAGTACTTC. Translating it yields CASSPGTSDFYEQYF. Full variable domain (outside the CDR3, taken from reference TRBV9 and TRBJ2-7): DSGVTQTPKHLITATGQRVTLRCSPRSGDLSVYWYQQSLDQGLQFLIQYYNGEERAKGNILERFSAQQFPDLHSELNLSSLELGDSALYFCASSPGTSDFYEQYFGPGTRLTVT.